The rows below give T cell receptor beta chains drawn from one sample of a study of blood T cell repertoires in COVID-19. Repertoires were generated with immunoSEQ multiplex PCR, while TCRdb's copy carries only in-frame clones and drops some. There are about 220,000 clones in the sample; over 75% occur only once, and under 3.5% lies in the top ten. The specimen was PBMCs or T cells enriched from blood (not recorded which). Receptor source: a woman in her sixties or seventies who had recovered from COVID-19. Each CDR3 is given without its conserved first and last residue. Fields, in order: CDR3 length, V gene, J gene, CDR3 protein.

>13|TRBV5-1|TRBJ1-2
ASSLAGGRDYGYT
>10|TRBV15|TRBJ2-5
ATSSRQETQY
>12|TRBV5-1|TRBJ1-1
ASSREGSGTEAF
>13|TRBV3-1/TRBV3-2|TRBJ2-4
ASSQEAPGVNIQY
>16|TRBV6-2/TRBV6-3|TRBJ1-1
ASSSLRDRGRSGTEAF
>13|TRBV29-1|TRBJ2-5
SVEESGRALETQY
>11|TRBV10-3|TRBJ1-6
AISGGSNSPLH
>12|TRBV10-3|TRBJ2-3
AIRGQGKTDTQY
>12|TRBV5-6|TRBJ2-2
ASSRRYHTGELF
>14|TRBV7-9|TRBJ1-6
ASSSTQGRYNSPLH
>11|TRBV5-6|TRBJ2-3
ASSLGRADTQY
>13|TRBV2|TRBJ2-1
ASSLLAGGHNEQF
>14|TRBV3-1/TRBV3-2|TRBJ1-2
ASSPLGWTEYYGYT
>17|TRBV5-6|TRBJ2-2
ASSSPYAGTSGRTGELF
>13|TRBV19|TRBJ2-4
ASSSQTSGMGIQY
>11|TRBV19|TRBJ2-3
ASSMGSRDTQY
>14|TRBV18|TRBJ1-1
ASSLTQGAFNTEAF
>15|TRBV5-6|TRBJ2-3
ASSFPLAGGRTDTQY
>16|TRBV10-3|TRBJ2-3
AITPGLAGGPSTDTQY
>13|TRBV9|TRBJ1-1
ASSVGRGRNTEAF
>13|TRBV6-2/TRBV6-3|TRBJ1-1
ASSFLADRGTEAF
>14|TRBV18|TRBJ2-3
ASSPQSITSTDTQY
>11|TRBV10-3|TRBJ1-5
AISRQGGQPQH
>13|TRBV3-1/TRBV3-2|TRBJ2-7
ASSQDAGRAGEQY
>9|TRBV2|TRBJ2-3
ASRGAGTQY
>13|TRBV5-1|TRBJ2-5
ASGAGAGGQETQY
>12|TRBV25-1|TRBJ1-6
ASSAQGYNSPLH
>12|TRBV7-3|TRBJ2-7
ASSPTGGLDEQY
>12|TRBV5-4|TRBJ1-2
ASSLEGDGYGYT
>12|TRBV5-4|TRBJ2-2
ASSLQGNTGELF
>13|TRBV27|TRBJ1-1
ASSSRGLMNTEAF
>14|TRBV14|TRBJ2-1
ASSQGRQGIINEQF
>13|TRBV19|TRBJ2-3
ASSPGWKATDTQY
>18|TRBV6-2/TRBV6-3|TRBJ1-1
ASSAPGGGLSGYLDTEAF
>14|TRBV18|TRBJ2-3
ASSQTGAPEGSAQY
>11|TRBV3-1/TRBV3-2|TRBJ1-6
ASSQGANSPLH
>10|TRBV6-5|TRBJ1-2
ASSYSRGGYT
>16|TRBV4-2|TRBJ2-5
ASSQEYGTSGSQETQY
>13|TRBV14|TRBJ1-4
ASSQEGRAGEKLF
>12|TRBV4-3|TRBJ2-1
ASSQVGGGGEQF